Below, one T cell receptor (beta chain) is given with its context. Its antigen is not yet known. It has no much larger one-base neighbor in the sample; base qualities were not kept. This sample is drawn from a study of control samples from healthy donors and cancer patients (dated by TCRdb to 2020 to 2021). V is cut back by 2 bases and J by 1 base, with 0 bases in the junction unmatched. The CDR3 spans 14 residues, from the cysteine through the phenylalanine. Just the 42-base CDR3 DNA is kept, in frame starting at base 1. CDR1 and CDR2, per the germline V gene, are SGHTA and FQGTGA. Library preparation was by the immunoSEQ multiplex PCR assay. This is the immuneACCESS table as TCRdb keeps it, with only in-frame sequences that have V and J called. A part of the clones is gone; compared with another copy, unresolved V genes explain less than half, and the rest is unexplained. This sample gives about 140,000 clones in total; roughly nine tenths of them show up just once. The ten largest clones take up more than 4% of the sample.

This chain joins TRBV7-3 to TRBJ2-3, with 7 bases in between that match TRBD2. The sequencing sample was made of blood. The TCR comes from a man aged 25 to 45 in good health. The sequence in DNA is TGTGCCAGCAGCTTAGGACTAGGCACAGATACGCAGTATTTT. Its protein is CASSLGLGTDTQYF. The full variable domain, completed from the reference TRBV7-3 and TRBJ2-3 proteins outside the CDR3, reads GAGVSQTPSNKVTEKGKYVELRCDPISGHTALYWYRQSLGQGPEFLIYFQGTGAADDSGLPNDRFFAVRPEGSVSTLKIQRTERGDSAVYLCASSLGLGTDTQYFGPGTRLTVL.